The rows below give T cell receptor beta chains drawn from one sample of a study of blood T cell repertoires in COVID-19. Measured with immunoSEQ multiplex PCR; TCRdb has only the in-frame clones, and not every one. The sample lists about 270,000 clones, 90% occurring once. The material sequenced was PBMCs or T cells enriched from blood (not recorded which). The source is a woman aged 25 to 45 with acute COVID-19. The CDR3 runs from the conserved cysteine through the conserved F or W. The D gene is left open where the match is weak. Some rows have no size entry. The others give once, few or many, or a class for an expanded clone.

j_call clone_size d_call v_call cdr3_nt cdr3_aa
TRBJ2-3 few NA TRBV7-9 TGTGCCAGCAGCTTAGGGCGGGAAGCAGATACGCAGTATTTT CASSLGREADTQYF
TRBJ1-4 NA NA TRBV27 TGTGCCAGCAGTGGGGAAGGGGGTGGTGAAAAACTGTTTTTT CASSGEGGGEKLFF
TRBJ1-1 once TRBD1 TRBV28 TGTGCCAGCAGTTTATACAGTGGACAGGGGAGGACTGAAGCTTTCTTT CASSLYSGQGRTEAFF
TRBJ1-1 NA NA TRBV5-1 TGCGCCAGCAGCTTGGCCGGCGGAGACACTGAAGCTTTCTTT CASSLAGGDTEAFF
TRBJ2-3 NA TRBD2 TRBV28 TGTGCCAGCAGTTTAAGCCCCACTAGCGGAGGGACTCTCACAGATACGCAGTATTTT CASSLSPTSGGTLTDTQYF
TRBJ2-3 NA NA TRBV7-3 TGTGCCAGCAGCCCCCGGGGGAGGGATACGCAGTATTTT CASSPRGRDTQYF
TRBJ1-2 NA TRBD1 TRBV19 TGTGCCAGTAGCGACCCGACAGGGGGTGACTATGGCTACACCTTC CASSDPTGGDYGYTF
TRBJ2-1 NA TRBD2 TRBV4-2 TGTGCCAGCAGCCAAGATGGGGCCGCTAGCGGGATCTACAATGAGCAGTTCTTC CASSQDGAASGIYNEQFF
TRBJ1-5 NA NA TRBV6-5 TGTGCCAGCAGCCCCCGACAGCATCGACCCCAGCATTTT CASSPRQHRPQHF
TRBJ2-2 once TRBD1 TRBV5-4 TGTGCCAGCAGCCGTTTGACAGGGTCCACCGGGGAGCTGTTTTTT CASSRLTGSTGELFF
TRBJ1-1 NA NA TRBV28 TGTGCCAGCAGTCTAACCACTGAAGCTTTCTTT CASSLTTEAFF
TRBJ1-5 few NA TRBV19 TGTGCCAGTAGCCGACAGCTCAATCAGCCCCAGCATTTT CASSRQLNQPQHF
TRBJ1-5 NA NA TRBV27 TGTGCCAGCAGTTCGATGGACCCGGGACAGCCCCAGCATTTT CASSSMDPGQPQHF
TRBJ2-2 NA TRBD1 TRBV7-9 TGTGCCAGCAGCTTAGTACAGGGGGCGACCGGGGAGCTGTTTTTT CASSLVQGATGELFF
TRBJ1-2 NA NA TRBV27 TGTGCCAGCGGCGACACCCCTAACTATGGCTACACCTTC CASGDTPNYGYTF
TRBJ2-1 NA NA TRBV7-3 TGTGCCAGCAGCTTCTCGGGAGTTCTGAATGAGCAGTTCTTC CASSFSGVLNEQFF
TRBJ2-3 few TRBD1 TRBV6-2/TRBV6-3 TGTGCCAGCAGTTACTCAATCGGAACAGGGGCCCTCATTACAGATACGCAGTATTTT CASSYSIGTGALITDTQYF
TRBJ2-1 NA NA TRBV5-5 TGTGCCAGCAGCCCCGGACTCGACCGGAGCGATGAGCAGTTCTTC CASSPGLDRSDEQFF
TRBJ2-3 NA TRBD2 TRBV24-1 TGTGCCACCAGTGATTCAGAAACTAGCGGGAGTGTCACAGATACGCAGTATTTT CATSDSETSGSVTDTQYF
TRBJ1-1 NA NA TRBV5-8 TGTGCCAGCAGCCAGCGGGAAGGGGTCACTGAAGCTTTCTTT CASSQREGVTEAFF
TRBJ1-5 NA TRBD1 TRBV6-5 TGTGCCAGCAGTTTCGGACAGGGGGCCTTTCAGCCCCAGCATTTT CASSFGQGAFQPQHF
TRBJ1-2 NA TRBD1 TRBV5-5 TGTGCCAGCAGCCTAGACAGGGGTTATGGCTACACCTTC CASSLDRGYGYTF
TRBJ1-6 NA NA TRBV12-3/TRBV12-4 TGTGCCAGCAGTTTATCATCGGGACCCCTCCACTTT CASSLSSGPLHF
TRBJ2-3 once TRBD2 TRBV3-1/TRBV3-2 TGTGCCAGCAGTCCTACAACTAGCGGGAGTACAGATACGCAGTATTTT CASSPTTSGSTDTQYF
TRBJ2-3 NA TRBD1 TRBV27 TGTGCCAGCAGTAAACCGACAGGGGGCTACACAGATACGCAGTATTTT CASSKPTGGYTDTQYF
TRBJ2-5 NA NA TRBV30 TGTGCCTGGAACCCCACAGCAGGGGAGACCCAGTACTTC CAWNPTAGETQYF
TRBJ1-5 NA NA TRBV15 TGTGCCACCAGCAGAGATTGGGTGGAGGGCAATCAGCCCCAGCATTTT CATSRDWVEGNQPQHF
TRBJ1-2 once TRBD1 TRBV15 TGTGCCACCAGCAGCGACAGGGTTCGCGGCTACACCTTC CATSSDRVRGYTF
TRBJ2-1 few TRBD2 TRBV7-2 TGTGCCAGCAGCTTATTAGGGGGTTCTAGCGGGAGGATAACGGATGAGCAGTTCTTC CASSLLGGSSGRITDEQFF
TRBJ2-5 NA TRBD2 TRBV7-9 TGTGCCAGCAGCTCCGGGACTAGCGGGATAGAGACCCAGTACTTC CASSSGTSGIETQYF
TRBJ2-2 NA NA TRBV11-2 TGTGCCAGCAGTCGGACAGAGGGCACCGGGGAGCTGTTTTTT CASSRTEGTGELFF
TRBJ2-5 NA TRBD2 TRBV6-5 TGTGCCAGCAGTTACTCGACTAGCGGAGAAGAGACCCAGTACTTC CASSYSTSGEETQYF
TRBJ1-2 once NA TRBV21-1 TGTGCCAGCAGCAAAGCCCCAACCGGGGGTTGTGGCTACACCTTC CASSKAPTGGCGYTF
TRBJ2-7 NA TRBD2 TRBV10-3 TGTGCCATCAGTGAGATAGCGGGAGAGGAATACGAGCAGTACTTC CAISEIAGEEYEQYF
TRBJ2-1 NA NA TRBV30 TGTGCCTGGAGTGTTGACAATTCCCGGGGCTCCTACAATGAGCAGTTCTTC CAWSVDNSRGSYNEQFF
TRBJ1-3 NA TRBD1 TRBV6-5 TGTGCCAGCAGAGGACAGGAGACTTCTGGAAACACCATATATTTT CASRGQETSGNTIYF
TRBJ1-5 NA TRBD1 TRBV5-1 TGCGCCAGCAGCTTGGCCCCGGGAGGGGGCGGTCAGCCCCAGCATTTT CASSLAPGGGGQPQHF
TRBJ2-7 NA NA TRBV27 TGTGCCACCCGGGACTCCGTGACCTACGAGCAGTACTTC CATRDSVTYEQYF
TRBJ2-7 few NA TRBV6-5 TGTGCCAGCAGCCCCGGTCTCGGGGGCTACGAGCAGTACTTC CASSPGLGGYEQYF
TRBJ2-1 NA TRBD2 TRBV19 TGTGCCAGTAGTATTGGGGGAGGGCCTACGAATGAGCAGTTCTTC CASSIGGGPTNEQFF
TRBJ2-1 NA NA TRBV6-2/TRBV6-3 TGTGCCAGCAGTGCCGACGGGGGTTACGTATTACACTCCTACAATGAGCAGTTCTTC CASSADGGYVLHSYNEQFF
TRBJ2-5 NA NA TRBV7-6 TGTGCCAGCAGCTTAGTACCGGGTTTCCAAGAGACCCAGTACTTC CASSLVPGFQETQYF
TRBJ1-5 NA TRBD1 TRBV18 TGTGCCAGCTCACCACCGATGACAGGGCTAAATCAGCCCCAGCATTTT CASSPPMTGLNQPQHF
TRBJ2-7 NA TRBD1 TRBV5-5 TGTGCCAGCAGCGCATACAGGGGCGACTCCTACGAGCAGTACTTC CASSAYRGDSYEQYF
TRBJ2-2 NA TRBD2 TRBV11-3 TGTGCCAGCAGCTCCGGGACTAGCCCCACCGGGGAGCTGTTTTTT CASSSGTSPTGELFF
TRBJ1-2 NA TRBD1 TRBV18 TGTGCCAGCTCAGCCCAGGACAGGGATAACTATGGCTACACCTTC CASSAQDRDNYGYTF
TRBJ2-7 NA NA TRBV28 TGTGCCAGCAGTGCCCGGACTACGATCTACGAGCAGTACTTC CASSARTTIYEQYF
TRBJ1-2 NA NA TRBV2 TGTGCCAGCAGTACCCCGACAGTAGCTAACTATGGCTACACCTTC CASSTPTVANYGYTF
TRBJ1-2 NA TRBD1 TRBV27 TGTGCCAGCCGAAAGCCTAATCCGGGACAGAGGGAAGGTGGCTACACCTTC CASRKPNPGQREGGYTF
TRBJ2-3 NA NA TRBV27 TGTGCCAGCAGTTTATCTCAGCTAGTTGCAGATACGCAGTATTTT CASSLSQLVADTQYF
TRBJ1-3 NA NA TRBV6-2/TRBV6-3 TGTGCCAGCAGTTACTCGACGGCGGCCGGAAACACCATATATTTT CASSYSTAAGNTIYF
TRBJ2-7 NA TRBD2 TRBV27 TGTGCCAGCAGTTTATATGGGATGGCTAGCGGCCGAGGCGCATACGAGCAGTACTTC CASSLYGMASGRGAYEQYF
TRBJ1-1 NA TRBD1 TRBV6-5 TGTGCCAGCAGTTACTCACAGGGGGCGGTGGGAGCTTTCTTT CASSYSQGAVGAFF
TRBJ2-7 NA NA TRBV6-6 TGTGCCAGCAGTTACATCCTAGCGATAGACTACGAGCAGTACTTC CASSYILAIDYEQYF
TRBJ2-3 NA NA TRBV5-8 TGTGCCAGTAGCTCGATGGGCGGGGGCACAGATACGCAGTATTTT CASSSMGGGTDTQYF
TRBJ2-1 once TRBD2 TRBV24-1 TGTGCCACCAGTGATTTTAGTCTAGCGGGAGGCCCGGGGGACAATGAGCAGTTCTTC CATSDFSLAGGPGDNEQFF
TRBJ2-3 once TRBD1 TRBV7-3 TGTGCCAGCAGCTTCAGGGGACAGGGGGGCACAGATACGCAGTATTTT CASSFRGQGGTDTQYF